These 20 T cell receptor beta chains were sequenced from one sample in a study of blood T cell repertoires in COVID-19. Only in-frame clones appear in the TCRdb table, and some are missing; sequencing was by immunoSEQ multiplex PCR. The sample carries 150,000 or so clones, about 73% recorded once. The sequencing input was peripheral blood. These TCRs come from a man older than 75 with acute or convalescent COVID-19.

This clone turned up a few times. This sequence joins TRBV6-5 and TRBJ2-2; D possibly corresponds to TRBD1 (6 bases). CDR3 length equals 15 residues. V dropped 6 bases and J dropped 0 bases, with 11 bases sitting between them. Germline V lookup: CDR1 MNHEY, CDR2 SVGAGI. CDR3: CASSIRTANTGELFF. The DNA of the CDR3 is TGTGCCAGCAGCATTCGGACAGCGAACACCGGGGAGCTGTTTTTT.

The chain employs TRBV6-5 and TRBJ2-3; TRBD1 matches 8 bases. V trimming: 7 bases; J trimming: 6 bases; junction bases outside the gene matches: 12. CDR1 and CDR2 from the germline V gene are MNHEY and SVGAGI. The CDR3 spans 15 residues. The CDR3: CASNGQGAKLDTQYF. DNA of the CDR3: TGTGCCAGCAATGGACAGGGCGCGAAGCTGGATACGCAGTATTTT.

J is TRBJ2-7 and V is TRBV5-1; D call uncertain. CDR3 length equals 14 residues. Trimming left V 4 bases short and J 7 bases short, with 18 bases between. Germline loops: CDR1 SGHRS, CDR2 YFSETQ. CDR3 in DNA: TGCGCCAGCAGCGGTGCAGGTACCTTTCGTGAGCAGTACTTC. Its translation is CASSGAGTFREQYF.

This chain joins TRBV6-4 and TRBJ1-2; possibly TRBD1 for D (5 bases). CDR1 and CDR2 (germline): MRHNA, SNTAGT. The CDR3 loop spans 11 amino acids. Trimming pared 7 bases from V and 5 bases from J, leaving 8 bases between. CDR3: CASTTAYGYTF. The CDR3 DNA reads TGTGCCAGCACGACAGCTTATGGCTACACCTTC.

CDR3 nucleotides: TGTGCCAGCAGCTTGCGGGGGGTTACCGGGGAGCTGTTTTTT. It specifies CASSLRGVTGELFF. This sequence joins TRBV5-6 and TRBJ2-2; 7 bases fit TRBD2. The V segment lost 1 base and the J segment 5 bases; nucleotides outside the gene matches: 2. From germline, CDR1 is SGHDT and CDR2 YYEEEE. The CDR3 runs to 14 residues.

This clone came up a few times. The chain recombines TRBV3-1 (or the pseudogene TRBV3-2) with TRBJ2-1, with 10 positions matching TRBD2. The germline CDR1 and CDR2 sequences are LGHDT and YNNKEL (reference sequence). The ends lost 1 base at V and 4 bases at J; junction bases unmatched: 1. The CDR3 sequence is 15 residues long. The CDR3 spells CASSQVSGGYNEQFF. CDR3 sequence (DNA): TGTGCCAGCAGCCAAGTTAGCGGGGGGTACAATGAGCAGTTCTTC.

The genes are TRBV23-1 and TRBJ2-7, with D possibly matching TRBD1 (5 bases). TRBV23-1 is an ORF, with its function uncertain. The CDR3 loop spans 17 amino acids. V gave up 0 bases and J gave up 2 bases, with 17 bases separating them. CDR3 sequence reads: CASSQSLRGALTYEQYV. CDR3 in DNA: TGCGCCAGCAGTCAATCCCTAAGGGGCGCCCTTACCTACGAGCAGTACGTC.

The chain has TRBV27 and TRBJ1-1, with 8 positions matching TRBD1. Germline V gives CDR1 MNHEY, CDR2 SMNVEV (reference sequence). There are 14 residues in the CDR3. Trimming removed 1 base from V and 10 bases from J; junction bases left unmatched: 8. This chain's CDR3 is CASSLFPGGGSAFF. In DNA form, the CDR3 reads TGTGCCAGCAGTTTATTTCCAGGGGGCGGTTCAGCTTTCTTT.

The chain recombines TRBV10-3 with TRBJ1-6; unclear D gene. The V end was cut by 1 base, the J end by 9 bases, with 19 bases between. There are 17 residues in the CDR3. CDR1 is ENHRY, CDR2 SYGVKD, per germline. CDR3 coding DNA: TGTGCCATCAGTGAGTTCTTAATAGGAGGGTCGGCTTCACCCCTCCACTTT. It codes for CAISEFLIGGSASPLHF.

V is TRBV14 and J is TRBJ2-1, with 8 bases lining up with TRBD2. In germline, CDR1 is SGHDN, CDR2 FVKESK. With V trimmed by 1 base and J by 0 bases, 2 bases remained unmatched. This CDR3 has 16 residues. The CDR3 nucleotides read TGTGCCAGCAGCCAAGCTGGGACTAGCTCCTACAATGAGCAGTTCTTC. It specifies CASSQAGTSSYNEQFF.

The chain joins TRBV3-1 (or the pseudogene TRBV3-2) to TRBJ1-2; 7 bases agree with TRBD1. V dropped 2 bases and J dropped 4; count of bases not matched to a gene: 7. The germline V gene has CDR1 LGHDT and CDR2 YNNKEL (reference sequence). The CDR3 runs 15 residues. The CDR3 is CASSQTDRRTYGYTF. DNA of the CDR3: TGTGCCAGCAGCCAAACGGACAGGCGTACCTATGGCTACACCTTC.

CDR3 DNA: TGTGCCAGCAGCAAATCGGGAGGGCACAACACAGATACGCAGTATTTT. Translating gives CASSKSGGHNTDTQYF. The genes are TRBV7-2 and TRBJ2-3, with 8 bases aligning to TRBD2. This CDR3 spans 16 amino acids. The V gene end was trimmed by 5 bases and the J gene end by 2 bases; junction bases not matched to a gene: 9. Germline V gene lookup returns CDR1 SGHTA and CDR2 FQGNSA.

This clone was seen once. This sequence joins TRBV5-1 and TRBJ1-6; 8 nucleotides match TRBD1. The ends lost 2 bases at V and 8 bases at J; junction bases unmatched: 3. There are 14 residues in the CDR3. Germline V CDR1 and CDR2: SGHRS, YFSETQ. CDR3 DNA sequence: TGCGCCAGCAGCTTAGGACAGGGCGATTCACCCCTCCACTTT. Translated, it gives CASSLGQGDSPLHF.

V and J are TRBV5-1 and TRBJ1-2; no clear D gene. The germline gives CDR1 SGHRS, CDR2 YFSETQ. The CDR3 loop spans 14 amino acids. V lost 7 bases, J lost 4 bases, and 17 bases lay in between. The chain's CDR3 is CASGHSLSSYGYTF. CDR3 DNA sequence: TGCGCCAGCGGTCACAGCTTATCCTCCTATGGCTACACCTTC. The complete variable domain, with remaining parts taken from reference TRBV5-1 and TRBJ1-2, reads KAGVTQTPRYLIKTRGQQVTLSCSPISGHRSVSWYQQTPGQGLQFLFEYFSETQRNKGNFPGRFSGRQFSNSRSEMNVSTLELGDSALYLCASGHSLSSYGYTFGSGTRLTVV.

The chain recombines TRBV7-2 with TRBJ2-7; 7 bases are a match to TRBD1. This CDR3 is 14 amino acids long. The V gene's germline CDR1 is SGHTA and CDR2 FQGNSA. V shed 3 bases and J 2 bases; nucleotides not matched to a gene: 4. The CDR3 is CASSFARGTYEQYF. DNA for the CDR3: TGTGCCAGCAGCTTCGCCAGGGGGACCTACGAGCAGTACTTC.

The chain couples TRBV6-5 to TRBJ2-5; D is uncertain. The CDR3 extends over 13 amino acids. Trimming removed 2 bases from V and 5 bases from J, with 9 bases in between. The V gene's germline CDR1 is MNHEY and CDR2 SVGAGI. The CDR3 DNA is TGTGCCAGCAGTTACCCCCACTCGGAGACCCAGTACTTC. Amino acids: CASSYPHSETQYF.

J is TRBJ2-5 and V is TRBV5-1; no reliable D call. Trimming pared 0 bases from V and 3 bases from J, leaving 6 bases between. The germline V gene has CDR1 SGHRS and CDR2 YFSETQ. The CDR3 contains 13 residues. The DNA of the CDR3 is TGCGCCAGCAGCTTGGTTAACAAAGAGACCCAGTACTTC. It codes for CASSLVNKETQYF.

On this clone: The junction and the germline gene differ at one end; a read error may be behind it. This chain uses TRBV28 with TRBJ1-2, with TRBD1 matching 7 bases. The CDR3 extends over 14 amino acids. Germline V gene data show CDR1 as MDHEN and CDR2 as SYDVKM. The CDR3 spells CASSLAGTELTLNF. The CDR3 bases are TGTGCCAGCAGTTTAGCCGGGACAGAACTTACCCTAAACTTC.

This chain uses TRBV7-6 with TRBJ2-2, with TRBD2 identical over 11 bases. Germline CDR1 reads SGHVS; CDR2 reads FNYEAQ. Trimming removed 1 base from V and 4 bases from J; junction bases left unmatched: 8. The CDR3 is 18 amino acids. CDR3 sequence reads: CASSLVGSGGAGTGELFF. DNA of the CDR3: TGTGCCAGCAGCTTAGTTGGTAGCGGGGGGGCCGGCACCGGGGAGCTGTTTTTT. Variable domain in full (rest from reference TRBV7-6 and TRBJ2-2): GAGVSQSPRYKVTKRGQDVALRCDPISGHVSLYWYRQALGQGPEFLTYFNYEAQQDKSGLPNDRFSAERPEGSISTLTIQRTEQRDSAMYRCASSLVGSGGAGTGELFFGEGSRLTVL.

The chain carries TRBV11-3 and TRBJ2-1; 14 bases fit TRBD2. CDR3 length equals 16 residues. The junction had 4 bases not matched to a gene; V was cut back by 5 bases and J by 4 bases. Germline CDR1 is SGHNT and CDR2 is YENEEA. As DNA, the CDR3 is TGTGCCAGCAGCCGTGGACTAGCGGGGGGATACAATGAGCAGTTCTTC. This encodes CASSRGLAGGYNEQFF.